Listed below are T cell receptor beta chains from one sample, sequenced in a study of T-cell memory formation after mild COVID-19. TCRdb analysed the 5' RACE reads with MiXCR anew, one entry per CDR3 protein. The data contain about 560,000 distinct CDR3 sequences, around 17% of them singletons. Material: PBMCs or a T cell subset sorted from them (not recorded which). These TCRs come from an adult woman who had mild COVID-19 (a few samples of this study predate the infection). Cell type and time point are not known. Both conserved end residues are part of each CDR3. D genes are given only for firm matches. Clone size is shown for a subset of rows, as once, few, many or a class of expanded clone.

v_gene	d_gene	abundance	j_gene	CDR3nt	CDR3aa
TRBV20-1	-	many	TRBJ2-3	TGCAGTGCTAAAGTGGGGCTTGGCACAGATACGCAGTATTTT	CSAKVGLGTDTQYF
TRBV13	TRBD2	-	TRBJ2-1	TGTGCCAGCAGCTTAGAAAGCGGGGCCCCTCGGAATGAGCAGTTCTTC	CASSLESGAPRNEQFF
TRBV7-9	-	-	TRBJ2-1	TGTGCCAGCAGCGCCTGGTGGAGGGTAGGTCGATGGTACAATGAGCAGTTCTTC	CASSAWWRVGRWYNEQFF
TRBV6-2/TRBV6-3	-	-	TRBJ2-4	TGTGCCAGCAGCCCCGAGGAGGGGAAAGTGAACATTCAGTACTTC	CASSPEEGKVNIQYF
TRBV9	-	many	TRBJ2-7	TGTGCCAGCAGCGTAGACCCAGGGGAGACCTACGAGCAGTACTTC	CASSVDPGETYEQYF
TRBV7-3	-	-	TRBJ2-3	TGTGCCAGCAGCCCAAAGGTTGTAGCGGCTAGCACAGATACGCAGTATTTT	CASSPKVVAASTDTQYF
TRBV12-3/TRBV12-4	TRBD2	few	TRBJ2-3	TGTGCCAGCAGTTCCCAGCTAGCGGGGTACACAGATACGCAGTATTTT	CASSSQLAGYTDTQYF
TRBV12-3/TRBV12-4	-	few	TRBJ1-1	TGTGCCAGCAGTTTCATAACTTGGGTGCCAACTGAAGCTTTCTTT	CASSFITWVPTEAFF
TRBV5-1	-	few	TRBJ2-2	TGCGCCAGCAGCTTGAATCCCCCTCCGGCCGGGGAGCTGTTTTTT	CASSLNPPPAGELFF
TRBV19	-	-	TRBJ2-2	TGTGCCAGTACCATTTTTGACAGCGCGAACACCGGGGAGCTGTTTTTT	CASTIFDSANTGELFF
TRBV13	-	few	TRBJ2-7	TGTGCCAGCAGGCCCCGGGGCGGCAGCTCCTACGAGCAGTACTTC	CASRPRGGSSYEQYF
TRBV11-3	-	few	TRBJ2-2	TGTGCCAGCAGCTTAGTGGACGGCCTCACCGGGGAGCTGTTTTTT	CASSLVDGLTGELFF
TRBV7-9	TRBD2	-	TRBJ2-3	TGTGCCAGCAGCTCGAATTGGGACTACGAGAAGTATTTT	CASSSNWDYEKYF
TRBV7-3	-	few	TRBJ2-1	TGTGCCAGCAGCTCCTGGGCCTCCGCCTACAATGAGCAGTTCTTC	CASSSWASAYNEQFF
TRBV20-1	-	many	TRBJ1-2	TGCAGTGCTACGCGGGCAGGTCCGAGAGATGGCTACACCTTC	CSATRAGPRDGYTF
TRBV24-1	TRBD1	-	TRBJ2-2	TGTGCCACCGGCCCAGGGGGCGCGAACACCGGGGAGCTGTTTTTT	CATGPGGANTGELFF
TRBV11-2	TRBD1	many	TRBJ1-2	TGTGCCAGCAGCTTAGAGGCAGGGGGCTATGGCTACACCTTC	CASSLEAGGYGYTF
TRBV28	-	-	TRBJ1-2	TGTGCCAGCAGTTCGCGGACCTATGGCTACACCTTC	CASSSRTYGYTF
TRBV20-1	-	-	TRBJ2-7	TGCAGTGCTCTCGGGAGAACCTACGAGCAGTACTTC	CSALGRTYEQYF
TRBV7-3	TRBD2	few	TRBJ2-1	TGTGCCAGCAGCCCTCGGACTAGCGGGGGCTACAATGAGCAGTTCTTC	CASSPRTSGGYNEQFF
TRBV5-6	-	few	TRBJ1-1	TGTGCCAGCAGACGAACTAGGAATCTGAACACTGAAGCTTTCTTT	CASRRTRNLNTEAFF
TRBV19	-	few	TRBJ1-2	TGTGCCAGTAGTGTGACAGCTAACTATGGCTACACCTTC	CASSVTANYGYTF
TRBV6-2/TRBV6-3	-	-	TRBJ2-4	TGTGCCAGCGCAAAGCACTTAGTGGGAGAGGGGGCCAAAAACATTCAGTACTTC	CASAKHLVGEGAKNIQYF
TRBV6-1	-	-	TRBJ2-7	TGTGCCAGTATCTCGGCCTACGAGCAGTACTTC	CASISAYEQYF
TRBV29-1	-	-	TRBJ2-3	TGCAGCGTTAGCAGGTTCGAGGACAGCCGCACATTGGATACGCAGTATTTT	CSVSRFEDSRTLDTQYF
TRBV4-1	TRBD1	few	TRBJ2-5	TGCGCCAGCAGCCGTGGGACAGGGGGCGCGGAGACCCAGTACTTC	CASSRGTGGAETQYF
TRBV5-1	TRBD1	few	TRBJ2-5	TGCGCCAGCAGCTTGAGCGCCGGGACAGGGGAACAAGAGACCCAGTACTTC	CASSLSAGTGEQETQYF
TRBV29-1	TRBD1	few	TRBJ2-7	TGCAGCGTACGGACAGGGGATGACTACGAGCAGTACTTC	CSVRTGDDYEQYF
TRBV7-9	-	-	TRBJ1-2	TGTGCCAGCAGCTTCCCGGCGGAACATGGCTACACCTTC	CASSFPAEHGYTF
TRBV7-9	-	few	TRBJ2-1	TGTGCCAGCAGCTCGACCCTGTTTTACGATGAGCAGTTCTTC	CASSSTLFYDEQFF
TRBV29-1	-	-	TRBJ2-6	TGCAGCGTGGCACAGGGATCTGGGGCCAACGTCCTGACTTTC	CSVAQGSGANVLTF
TRBV5-4	-	few	TRBJ2-1	TGTGCCAGCAGCAATCGACTCGACAATGAGCAGTTCTTC	CASSNRLDNEQFF
TRBV5-1	TRBD2	-	TRBJ2-1	TGCGCCAGCAGTGCGACCGGGACTAGCGCTGTCTATGAGCAGTTCTTC	CASSATGTSAVYEQFF
TRBV27	-	-	TRBJ1-2	TGTGCCAGCAGTTTATATGCTACAGGGAGCACCTATGGCTACACCTTC	CASSLYATGSTYGYTF
TRBV9	-	few	TRBJ2-3	TGTGCCAGCAGCGTAGATGGAAGGGGGGATACGCAGTATTTT	CASSVDGRGDTQYF
TRBV5-4	-	many	TRBJ2-2	TGTGCCAGCAGCGTAAGCGCGAACACCGGGGAGCTGTTTTTT	CASSVSANTGELFF
TRBV4-3	-	few	TRBJ2-7	TGCGCCAGCAGCCAAGAAAGGTCAGGTTACGAGCAGTACTTC	CASSQERSGYEQYF
TRBV12-3/TRBV12-4	TRBD2	-	TRBJ2-1	TGTGCCAGCAGTCCCTTTCCTAGCGGGGGGGCACTTGAGCAGTTCTTC	CASSPFPSGGALEQFF
TRBV29-1	TRBD1	few	TRBJ2-7	TGCAGCGTTGATCCCACCGGATCCGGGACAGGGGCCCGAGGGTACGAGCAGTACTTC	CSVDPTGSGTGARGYEQYF
TRBV5-6	TRBD1	few	TRBJ1-2	TGTGCCAGCAGCCCGCGCAGCTCTGGACAGGGTTACTATGGCTACACCTTC	CASSPRSSGQGYYGYTF
TRBV27	TRBD1	many	TRBJ2-7	TGTGCCAGCAGCCCCCGACAGGGGGCGAGGTACGAGCAGTACTTC	CASSPRQGARYEQYF
TRBV6-1	TRBD2	-	TRBJ2-5	TGTGCCAGCAGTGAACAGCGGGGCTACCCTACGGGGGAGACCCAGTACTTC	CASSEQRGYPTGETQYF
TRBV25-1	TRBD1	once	TRBJ1-4	TGTGCCAGCAGCGTATCGTACGAAAAAACCACGGGACAGGGGGCCAAGATGAATGAAAAACTGTTTTTT	CASSVSYEKTTGQGAKMNEKLFF
TRBV12-3/TRBV12-4	-	-	TRBJ2-7	TGTGCCAGCAGTTTAAGTGTCACAGCCTACGAGCAGTACTTC	CASSLSVTAYEQYF
TRBV23-1	-	few	TRBJ2-5	TGCGCCAGCAGTCAAACCCCCCGAGGTGGGAGCCGGTACCAAGAGACCCAGTACTTC	CASSQTPRGGSRYQETQYF
TRBV12-3/TRBV12-4	-	-	TRBJ2-1	TGTGCCAGCAGTCTCCTAGGACTCTCCTTCTCCTACAATGAGCAGTTCTTC	CASSLLGLSFSYNEQFF
TRBV10-2	TRBD2	-	TRBJ2-5	TGCGCCAGCAGTGAGGGGCTAGCGGGAGAGACCCAGTACTTC	CASSEGLAGETQYF
TRBV29-1	-	few	TRBJ2-7	TGCAGCGTTGAAGGCGTCTTGAGGGGCGAGCAGTACTTC	CSVEGVLRGEQYF
TRBV4-2	TRBD1	-	TRBJ1-4	TGTGCCAGCAGCCAGGGACAGGCAACTAATGAAAAACTGTTTTTT	CASSQGQATNEKLFF
TRBV7-3	-	few	TRBJ2-2	TGTGCCAGCAGCCCGGTGTGGGGACTTAACACCGGGGAGCTGTTTTTT	CASSPVWGLNTGELFF
TRBV18	-	-	TRBJ1-1	TGTGCCAGCTCACCTTCCAACGCTTTGAACACTGAAGCTTTCTTT	CASSPSNALNTEAFF
TRBV3-1	TRBD2	-	TRBJ2-5	TGTGCCAGCAGCCAACACAGACTAGCGGGAATCCAAGAGACCCAGTACTTC	CASSQHRLAGIQETQYF
TRBV11-2	TRBD2	few	TRBJ2-7	TGTGCCAGCAGTTGGGGACTAGCGGTCGCCTACGAGCAGTACTTC	CASSWGLAVAYEQYF
TRBV11-2	-	-	TRBJ1-1	TGTGCCAGCACCCCGCCCGGGATGAACACTGAAGCTTTCTTT	CASTPPGMNTEAFF
TRBV7-3	-	few	TRBJ1-1	TGTGCCAGCAGCTTATACGGCTCAGGGAAAACTGAAGCTTTCTTT	CASSLYGSGKTEAFF
TRBV15	-	-	TRBJ2-7	TGTGCCACCAGCAGAGATGTGGCAGCCTCCTACGAGCAGTACTTC	CATSRDVAASYEQYF
TRBV4-1	TRBD2	many	TRBJ2-7	TGCGCCAGCAGCCAAGTCGCGGGGGGAAGCTCCTACGAGCAGTACTTC	CASSQVAGGSSYEQYF
TRBV5-1	-	many	TRBJ2-6	TGCGCCAGCAGCTCCCTCGGGGCTGGGGCCAACGTCCTGACTTTC	CASSSLGAGANVLTF
TRBV6-5	-	few	TRBJ1-6	TGTGCCAGCAGTTACTCGAGGTGGAGGAGGGATTCACCCCTCCACTTT	CASSYSRWRRDSPLHF